The rows below give T cell receptor beta chains drawn from one sample of a study of blood T cell repertoires in COVID-19. Profiled with immunoSEQ multiplex PCR; TCRdb holds only in-frame clones, not every one. The sample lists under 130,000 clones, 65% to 75% occurring once. Sequenced: peripheral blood. These TCRs come from a man older than 75 with acute or convalescent COVID-19. Each CDR3 is given with its conserved first and last residue. A D gene is named only where the DNA matches it firmly. Expanded clones are given a class, and other clones once, few, many or no size at all.

j_call clone_size d_call v_call cdr3_aa cdr3_nt
TRBJ2-1 . . TRBV19 CASSTRLGSSYNEQFF TGTGCCAGTAGTACCCGACTAGGATCCTCCTACAATGAGCAGTTCTTC
TRBJ1-2 . . TRBV28 CASTFHTGYGYTF TGTGCCAGCACTTTTCATACGGGCTATGGCTACACCTTC
TRBJ1-2 . . TRBV7-2 CASSLDWSRNYGYTF TGTGCCAGCAGCTTAGATTGGTCACGGAACTATGGCTACACCTTC
TRBJ2-5 few . TRBV6-2/TRBV6-3 CASSSPAGETQYF TGTGCCAGCAGTTCCCCAGCGGGAGAGACCCAGTACTTC
TRBJ1-3 . . TRBV7-9 CASSLSFSGNTIYF TGTGCCAGCAGCTTAAGCTTCTCTGGAAACACCATATATTTT
TRBJ1-5 . . TRBV18 CASSTDSTNQPQHF TGTGCCAGCTCAACGGACAGTACGAATCAGCCCCAGCATTTT
TRBJ2-3 . . TRBV5-4 CASSRPEDTFTDTQYF TGTGCCAGCAGCCGACCTGAGGATACTTTCACAGATACGCAGTATTTT
TRBJ1-2 . . TRBV11-2 CASSPAGPSGYTF TGTGCCAGCAGCCCAGCAGGGCCTTCTGGCTACACCTTC
TRBJ2-5 once TRBD2 TRBV2 CASSLTSETQYF TGTGCCAGCAGCCTGACTAGCGAGACCCAGTACTTC
TRBJ2-2 . TRBD2 TRBV18 CASSPRLAGADGELFF TGTGCCAGCTCTCCGCGACTAGCGGGAGCGGACGGGGAGCTGTTTTTT
TRBJ2-2 . . TRBV12-5 CASGLQRGELFF TGTGCTAGTGGGCTCCAGCGCGGGGAGCTGTTTTTT
TRBJ2-7 . . TRBV27 CASSLFGSLSYEQYF TGTGCCAGCAGTTTATTCGGGTCGCTATCCTACGAGCAGTACTTC
TRBJ1-1 . . TRBV2 CASRAEALRRAFF TGTGCCAGCAGAGCCGAGGCACTACGGAGGGCTTTCTTT
TRBJ1-6 few . TRBV12-3/TRBV12-4 CASSRRGDSPLHF TGTGCCAGCTCAAGAAGGGGCGACTCACCCCTCCACTTT
TRBJ1-2 . TRBD1 TRBV6-5 CASSSRQGRDGYTF TGTGCCAGCAGTTCAAGACAGGGGAGAGATGGCTACACCTTC
TRBJ1-2 many . TRBV4-3 CASSQEGGGYGYTF TGCGCCAGCAGCCAAGAAGGCGGAGGCTATGGCTACACCTTC
TRBJ2-4 few TRBD2 TRBV10-1 CASRQGTSGLAKNIQYF TGCGCCAGCCGACAGGGTACTAGCGGGTTAGCCAAAAACATTCAGTACTTC
TRBJ2-6 few . TRBV2 CASSAGSGANVLTF TGTGCCAGCAGCGCAGGGTCTGGGGCCAACGTCCTGACTTTC
TRBJ1-2 . . TRBV19 CASGDLGYGYTF TGTGCCAGCGGGGATCTGGGATATGGCTACACCTTC
TRBJ1-2 . TRBD1 TRBV19 CASSIPQGATPHGYTF TGTGCCAGTAGTATACCGCAGGGGGCTACCCCACATGGCTACACCTTC
TRBJ2-7 . . TRBV4-1 CASSQETGLAGLSYEQYF TGCGCCAGCAGCCAAGAAACGGGTCTGGCGGGACTCTCCTACGAGCAGTACTTC
TRBJ1-1 . . TRBV28 CASSLVLQATEAFF TGTGCCAGCAGTTTAGTCCTGCAGGCTACTGAAGCTTTCTTT